This T cell receptor (beta chain) was recovered during a study of T cells in Graves' hyperthyroidism and ophthalmopathy. TCR beta CDR3 sequences were amplified from RNA transcripts. A set of HTBI primers served as the primers for a first-round RT-PCR of the TCR CDR3. TCRdb analysed the multiplex PCR reads with MiXCR anew, one entry per CDR3 protein. Here the sample spans 460,000 or so distinct CDR3 sequences, around 15% being singletons. Per germline, CDR1 MDHEN and CDR2 SYDVKM. The V and J ends lost 7 bases and 1 base respectively, with 10 bases between them. The length of the CDR3 is 13 residues. Ten or more counts support this clonotype.

The sequence was obtained from a woman aged 18-30 years with Graves' hyperthyroidism. The chain uses TRBV28 and TRBJ2-5; TRBD2 is a possible D gene (5 bases). The sequenced material came from blood. Here the CDR3 DNA reads TGTGCCAGCAACGAGGGTCCCCAAGAGACCCAGTACTTC. It encodes CASNEGPQETQYF.